This T cell receptor (beta chain) appears in the sequencing data of a study of brain T cells in children with intractable seizures. The protocol was immunoSEQ multiplex PCR, while the TCRdb copy is restricted to in-frame clones and leaves out a portion. Of approximately 23,000 clones detected, approximately 94% appear once; the ten largest clones hold under 6.5%. The CDR3 loop spans 17 amino acids. With 5 bases removed from V and 0 bases from J, the gap between germline ends came to 21 bases. Germline CDR1 is SGHDT and CDR2 is YYEEEE. V gene TRBV5-6 combines with J gene TRBJ2-7; unclear D gene. Material: peripheral blood, obtained at surgery. The source of this sequence is a boy between 10 and 17 years old with focal cortical dysplasia and intractable seizures. The CDR3 DNA reads TGTGCCAGCAGATTACCGGTTGGGGTAATAAGCTCCTACGAGCAGTACGTC. It codes for CASRLPVGVISSYEQYV.